The next 10 T cell receptor beta chains were all read from a single sample in a study of cytomegalovirus exposure and HLA in healthy donors. The PCR made use of 60 Vbeta and 13 Jbeta primers. Using immunoSEQ multiplex PCR, the repertoire was profiled, and TCRdb retains in-frame clones only, with some absent. The table lists approximately 190,000 clones, 75% to 85% of them singletons. Sequences were obtained from PBMCs. The receptor source for this set is a woman between 18 and 29 years old in good health and CMV-seronegative.

The chain carries TRBV19 and TRBJ2-7, with 11 bases identical to TRBD2. Germline V gene data show CDR1 as LNHDA and CDR2 as SQIVND (reference sequence). After removal of 6 bases from V and 2 bases from J, the junction contained 3 bases not matched to a gene. The length of the CDR3 is 14 residues. CDR3 coding DNA: TGTGCCAGTAGCCTGACTAGCGGGACCTACGAGCAGTACTTC. As protein: CASSLTSGTYEQYF.

The rearrangement links TRBV5-6 to TRBJ1-6; D not resolved. Germline loops: CDR1 SGHDT, CDR2 YYEEEE. The CDR3 is 15 residues long. V was trimmed by 0 bases and J by 9 bases, leaving 13 bases between them. The CDR3 coding sequence is TGTGCCAGCAGCTTGGGCCAGGCCCCTACTTCACCCCTCCACTTT. Its protein is CASSLGQAPTSPLHF.

The V and J genes are TRBV5-8 and TRBJ1-2; 7 bases align to TRBD1. The CDR3 runs to 15 residues. Germline CDR1 and CDR2: SGHTS and YDEGEE. V shed 3 bases and J 2 bases; nucleotides not matched to a gene: 7. The CDR3 protein is CASSSRDRHNYGYTF. In nucleotides, the CDR3 is TGTGCCAGCAGCTCCCGGGACAGACACAACTATGGCTACACCTTC. Using reference TRBV5-8 and TRBJ1-2 for the parts outside the CDR3, the full variable domain is EAGVTQSPTHLIKTRGQQATLRCSPISGHTSVYWYQQALGLGLQFLLWYDEGEERNRGNFPPRFSGRQFPNYSSELNVNALELEDSALYLCASSSRDRHNYGYTFGSGTRLTVV.

The chain recombines TRBV27 with TRBJ2-5; D gene unclear. This CDR3 spans 12 amino acids. In germline, CDR1 is MNHEY, CDR2 SMNVEV (reference sequence). Trimming pared 5 bases from V and 7 bases from J, leaving 11 bases between. CDR3 coding DNA: TGTGCCAGCAGTCCACTAAAAGGGACCCAGTACTTC. Amino acids: CASSPLKGTQYF.

The V gene is TRBV15, the J gene TRBJ2-3; 10 bases agree with TRBD2. V shed 3 bases, J shed 4 bases, and the junction held 10 bases outside the gene matches. This CDR3 has 17 residues. CDR1 and CDR2 from the germline V gene are LNHNV and YYDKDF (reference sequence). CDR3 coding DNA: TGTGCCACCAGCAGGTTAGCGGGAGGCTTCGTTGCAGATACGCAGTATTTT. Translation: CATSRLAGGFVADTQYF.

V gene TRBV15 combines with J gene TRBJ1-4; no clear D. CDR1 and CDR2 from the germline V gene are LNHNV and YYDKDF (reference sequence). Trimming took off 1 base at V and 0 bases at J, with 6 bases between the two ends. This CDR3 is 15 amino acids long. CDR3 loop: CATSRGATTNEKLFF. CDR3 nucleotides: TGTGCCACCAGCAGAGGGGCGACAACTAATGAAAAACTGTTTTTT.

The chain is built from TRBV7-6 and TRBJ2-2; 8 bases line up with TRBD1. This CDR3 contains 15 residues. After removal of 3 bases from V and 5 bases from J, the junction contained 5 bases not matched to a gene. Germline assignment: CDR1 SGHVS and CDR2 FNYEAQ. The CDR3 DNA sequence: TGTGCCAGCAGCTTCGGGACAGGATTTACCGGGGAGCTGTTTTTT. This gives the protein CASSFGTGFTGELFF.

In this sample, this clone turned up a few times. This rearrangement joins TRBV7-2 to TRBJ2-1; D may be TRBD1 (6 bases). Germline CDR1 reads SGHTA; CDR2 reads FQGNSA. Trimming removed 7 bases at V and 0 bases at J, with 13 bases between. This CDR3 comprises 15 residues. CDR3 bases: TGTGCCAGCACTGGGCAGGGGACCTCCTACAATGAGCAGTTCTTC. This sequence encodes CASTGQGTSYNEQFF.

CDR3 amino acids: CASSKGQGAQSNQPQHF. CDR3 DNA: TGTGCCAGTAGTAAGGGACAGGGGGCGCAAAGCAATCAGCCCCAGCATTTT. The rearrangement joins TRBV19 to TRBJ1-5, with 12 positions matching TRBD1. Trimming at V came to 4 bases and at J to 1 base, leaving 5 bases not matched to a gene. The germline V gene has CDR1 LNHDA and CDR2 SQIVND (reference sequence). The CDR3 runs 17 residues.

The V gene is TRBV30, the J gene TRBJ2-3; 9 bases fit TRBD2. Germline V gene lookup returns CDR1 GTSNPN and CDR2 SVGIG (reference sequence). V was pared by 0 bases and J by 5 bases, with 9 bases of the junction left unmatched. This CDR3 is built from 16 residues. The CDR3 protein is CAWSVPWREGGDTQYF. The CDR3 nucleotides read TGTGCCTGGAGTGTACCTTGGCGGGAGGGAGGAGATACGCAGTATTTT. Full variable domain (missing parts from reference TRBV30 and TRBJ2-3): SQTIHQWPATLVQPVGSPLSLECTVEGTSNPNLYWYRQAAGRGLQLLFYSVGIGQISSEVPQNLSASRPQDRQFILSSKKLLLSDSGFYLCAWSVPWREGGDTQYFGPGTRLTVL.